One and the same sample provided the 23 T cell receptor beta chains below, sequenced in a study of blood T cell repertoires in COVID-19. Sequenced by immunoSEQ multiplex PCR; TCRdb stores in-frame clones only, minus some. The repertoire holds 25,000 to 30,000 clones, with roughly 89% as singletons. The specimen was peripheral blood. Receptors were obtained from a human donor in a cohort sampled during active COVID-19.

The CDR3 protein is CASSLILLAGNYNEQFF. CDR3 nucleotides: TGTGCCAGCAGCTTAATCTTACTAGCGGGGAACTACAATGAGCAGTTCTTC. The rearrangement uses TRBV7-3 and TRBJ2-1, with TRBD2 matching over 10 bases. CDR3 length: 17 amino acids. CDR1 is SGHTA and CDR2 is FQGTGA in the germline V gene. V lost 1 base to trimming and J lost 3 bases; unmatched junction nucleotides: 6.

This clone was detected a few times. V usage is TRBV3-1 (or the pseudogene TRBV3-2) and J usage is TRBJ1-6; TRBD1 is a possible D gene (6 bases). V shed 4 bases and J shed 3 bases, with 16 bases lying between them. Germline V gene data show CDR1 as LGHDT and CDR2 as YNNKEL (reference sequence). CDR3 length: 17 residues. CDR3 nucleotides: TGTGCCAGCAGCCCTACAGGGCGTCTTGACTATAATTCACCCCTCCACTTT. Translated, it gives CASSPTGRLDYNSPLHF.

V is TRBV4-1 and J is TRBJ2-7; weak D call: TRBD2 (5 bases). The CDR3 runs 16 residues. CDR1 MGHRA and CDR2 YSYEKL come from the germline V gene. Trimming took 0 bases from V and 7 from J, leaving 19 bases between them. The CDR3 reads CASSQDRWSRTGEQYF. In DNA, the CDR3 is TGCGCCAGCAGCCAAGATAGGTGGTCAAGGACGGGGGAGCAGTACTTC.

This clone was observed a few times. V and J are TRBV5-1 and TRBJ1-2; perhaps TRBD1 as D (6 bases). The V gene's germline CDR1 is SGHRS and CDR2 YFSETQ. Trimming removed 0 bases from V and 4 bases from J, with 13 bases in between. The CDR3 covers 15 residues. The CDR3 sequence: CASSLGGPDPYGYTF. CDR3 sequence (DNA): TGCGCCAGCAGCTTGGGGGGGCCCGACCCCTATGGCTACACCTTC.

The chain employs TRBV11-1 and TRBJ1-3, with D unclear. From germline, CDR1 is SGHAT and CDR2 FQDESV (reference sequence). Trimming cost V 1 base and J 4 bases, with 5 bases left between them. The CDR3 is 13 residues long. CDR3 DNA sequence: TGTGCCAGCAGCTTAGTACTCGGAAACACCATATATTTT. It is translated as CASSLVLGNTIYF.

CDR3 sequence reads: CASSFTGTGVPAGNTIYF. The CDR3 nucleotides are TGTGCCAGCAGCTTCACCGGGACAGGGGTACCAGCTGGAAACACCATATATTTT. The chain joins TRBV7-8 to TRBJ1-3; 10 positions agree with TRBD1. Losses at the gene ends were 3 bases for V and 2 bases for J; bases not matched to a gene: 10. The germline gives CDR1 SGHVS, CDR2 FQNEAQ. The CDR3 extends over 18 amino acids.

The V and J genes are TRBV19 and TRBJ2-1, with a possible D match to TRBD1 (5 bases). V was trimmed by 5 bases and J by 12 bases, leaving 17 bases between them. The CDR3 spans 13 residues. Germline CDR1 is LNHDA and CDR2 is SQIVND (reference sequence). In nucleotides, the CDR3 is TGTGCCAGTAGTTATACGGAAGAAAGGGGGCAGTTCTTC. Encoded protein: CASSYTEERGQFF.

The rearrangement uses TRBV20-1 and TRBJ2-7, with D hard to call. Germline loops: CDR1 DFQATT, CDR2 SNEGSKA (reference sequence). Trimming shortened V by 5 bases and J by 5 bases, and 10 bases separated the two germline ends. CDR3 length equals 11 residues. The CDR3 loop reads CSASSGHEQYF. The CDR3 nucleotides are TGCAGTGCTTCCTCTGGGCACGAGCAGTACTTC.

Only one count was recorded for this clone. The genes are TRBV2 and TRBJ2-5; weak D call: TRBD1 (5 bases). Germline V gene sequence: CDR1 SNHLY, CDR2 FYNNEI. The CDR3 totals 11 residues. V was shortened by 7 bases and J by 3 bases, with 6 bases between the two germline ends. As DNA, the CDR3 is TGTGCCAGCACCAGGGAAGAGACCCAGTACTTC. Its translation is CASTREETQYF.

V usage is TRBV11-1 and J usage is TRBJ2-5; no clear D gene. Germline V gene sequence: CDR1 SGHAT, CDR2 FQDESV (reference sequence). V was trimmed by 3 bases and J by 5 bases, leaving 10 bases between them. The CDR3 contains 13 residues. The CDR3 sequence is CASSFSGRETQYF. The CDR3 DNA reads TGTGCCAGCAGCTTCTCCGGCAGGGAGACCCAGTACTTC.

The chain carries TRBV20-1 and TRBJ2-7; D unclear. The V end was cut by 5 bases, the J end by 1 base, with 12 bases between. This CDR3 spans 13 amino acids. In germline, CDR1 is DFQATT, CDR2 SNEGSKA (reference sequence). CDR3 in DNA: TGCAGTGCTGGTGGGCGGTTATCCTACGAGCAGTACTTC. Translated: CSAGGRLSYEQYF.

The CDR3 nucleotides read TGTGCCAGCAGTGACCCCGGTGAAAAACTGTTTTTT. Translation gives CASSDPGEKLFF. V is TRBV2 and J is TRBJ1-4; D uncertain. Germline V CDR1 and CDR2: SNHLY, FYNNEI. V lost 3 bases, J lost 7 bases, and 6 bases lay in between. CDR3 length: 12 amino acids. Combining the CDR3 with reference TRBV2 and TRBJ1-4 gives the whole variable domain EPEVTQTPSHQVTQMGQEVILRCVPISNHLYFYWYRQILGQKVEFLVSFYNNEISEKSEIFDDQFSVERPDGSNFTLKIRSTKLEDSAMYFCASSDPGEKLFFGSGTQLSVL.

The chain has TRBV5-1 and TRBJ1-4, with TRBD1 matching over 9 bases. The V gene's germline CDR1 is SGHRS and CDR2 YFSETQ. The CDR3 loop spans 15 amino acids. The V segment lost 2 bases and the J segment 8 bases; nucleotides outside the gene matches: 7. The CDR3 protein is CASSFWGQGLEKLFF. The CDR3 nucleotides are TGCGCCAGCAGCTTTTGGGGACAGGGACTCGAAAAACTGTTTTTT.

V and J are TRBV3-1 (or the pseudogene TRBV3-2) and TRBJ1-1, with a weak D call TRBD1 (5 bases). Trimming removed 3 bases at V and 1 base at J, with 12 bases between. This CDR3 has 15 residues. Germline CDR1 reads LGHDT; CDR2 reads YNNKEL (reference sequence). The CDR3, as DNA: TGTGCCAGCAGCCACTCAGGGTCTTGGAACACTGAAGCTTTCTTT. Protein: CASSHSGSWNTEAFF.

The chain employs TRBV20-1 and TRBJ2-1; 10 positions match TRBD2. CDR3 length: 15 amino acids. The V gene's germline CDR1 is DFQATT and CDR2 SNEGSKA (reference sequence). With V trimmed by 3 bases and J by 8 bases, 10 bases remained unmatched. The CDR3 protein is CSASPAGGSGHEQFF. Here the CDR3 DNA reads TGCAGTGCTAGTCCAGCGGGGGGGTCCGGGCATGAGCAGTTCTTC.

This clone has only a few counts. The CDR3 here is CASSSRTGDIGYTF. The CDR3 DNA follows: TGTGCCAGCAGCTCTCGGACAGGGGACATTGGCTACACCTTC. The V gene is TRBV7-6, the J gene TRBJ1-2, with 9 nucleotides matching TRBD1. The CDR3 totals 14 residues. In germline, CDR1 is SGHVS, CDR2 FNYEAQ. J lost 7 bases, V lost 4 bases, and 7 bases had no gene match.

This clone was observed once. This chain uses TRBV12-3 or TRBV12-4 with TRBJ1-1, with 7 nucleotides matching TRBD1. The junction had 4 bases not matched to a gene; V was cut back by 5 bases and J by 4 bases. The CDR3 extends over 13 amino acids. The CDR3 region has the DNA TGTGCCAGCAGTGGGACAGAGGGCACTGAAGCTTTCTTT. Its translation is CASSGTEGTEAFF.

The chain is built from TRBV27 and TRBJ1-6; 7 bases agree with TRBD1. V dropped 7 bases and J dropped 9; count of bases not matched to a gene: 6. The length of the CDR3 is 13 residues. CDR1 and CDR2 from the germline V gene are MNHEY and SMNVEV (reference sequence). Here the CDR3 reads CASMETGLSPLHF. The CDR3, as DNA: TGTGCCAGCATGGAGACAGGGCTTTCACCCCTCCACTTT.

A word on this clone: One end of the junction is discordant with germline, which a read error may explain. The rearrangement uses TRBV7-9 and TRBJ2-7; 12 nucleotides line up with TRBD2. The germline CDR1 and CDR2 sequences are SEHNR and FQNEAQ (reference sequence). The CDR3 contains 15 residues. Written as DNA, the CDR3 is TGTGCCAGCAGCCTAGCGGGAGGGCCTATCGGCGAGCAGTACTTC. Its translation is CASSLAGGPIGEQYF.

V and J are TRBV6-5 and TRBJ1-1; D not certain. Trimming stripped 0 bases from V and 1 base from J, with 12 bases between. Germline lookup yields CDR1 MNHEY and CDR2 SVGAGI. The CDR3 loop spans 16 amino acids. Here the CDR3 reads CASSYSGLGANTEAFF. DNA for the CDR3: TGTGCCAGCAGTTACTCGGGCCTGGGAGCGAACACTGAAGCTTTCTTT.

This chain uses TRBV6-6 with TRBJ2-1, with 8 positions matching TRBD2. CDR3 size: 16 residues. The germline V gene has CDR1 MNHNY and CDR2 SVGAGI (reference sequence). V lost 2 bases and J lost 6; bases outside the gene matches: 9. The DNA for the CDR3 is TGTGCCAGCAGTTACCCCTCGGGGGGGTCAGGCAATGAGCAGTTCTTC. This encodes CASSYPSGGSGNEQFF.

The chain couples TRBV6-5 to TRBJ2-3; D perhaps matches TRBD1 (6 bases). V was clipped by 2 bases and J by 0 bases, with 9 bases between them. The V gene's germline CDR1 is MNHEY and CDR2 SVGAGI. There are 15 residues in the CDR3. In nucleotides, the CDR3 is TGTGCCAGCAGTTACGGGACACCTAGCACAGATACGCAGTATTTT. This sequence encodes CASSYGTPSTDTQYF.

The chain uses TRBV5-1 and TRBJ2-1, with 8 bases aligning to TRBD2. V shed 2 bases, J shed 1 base, and the junction held 5 bases outside the gene matches. The CDR3 extends over 16 amino acids. The germline V gene has CDR1 SGHRS and CDR2 YFSETQ. The CDR3 is CASSLGAGESYNEQFF. As DNA, the CDR3 is TGCGCCAGCAGCTTAGGAGCGGGAGAATCCTACAATGAGCAGTTCTTC.